This TCR beta chain was retrieved from a study of human T cells and chemical hapten exposure (dated by TCRdb to the early 2020s). With regard to the full study: For sensitization, 2% DPC in acetone was applied to a roughly 2 cm by roughly 2 cm area of upper inner arm skin. Throughout the study period of about 22 weeks, patients also received therapeutic DPC doses to the scalp every week. Patch tests used Finn chambers with 0.01% DPC on the upper back, scored after 6 days by International Contact Dermatitis Research Group standards. The mostly female patient cohort included alopecia areata with under or over 50% scalp involvement, alopecia totalis and alopecia universalis. Libraries were pooled for sequencing, and per-sample TCR yields varied mainly because of small differences in library volumes within the pool. This study followed changes in the peripheral blood TCR repertoire in vivo during primary and secondary sensitization of alopecia patients to the hapten diphenylcyclopropenone (DPC). Patient blood was sampled pre-sensitization (week 0) and at 2, 6 and about 24 weeks after DPC sensitization. Under 30 alopecia patients gave blood for TCR sequencing at one to four time points (pre-sensitization, 2, 6 and 24 weeks).

The sample's time point label is to be understood as: patch test 2, 6 weeks after DPC sensitization. Read against the paper, the sample's treatment or condition label means: therapeutic diphenylcyclopropenone sensitization with weekly scalp DPC. At every patch-test visit, the blood draw took place before the patch test was put on. Patients were eligible if aged 18 to 70, diagnosed with alopecia and judged suitable for DPC therapy, and pregnant patients were excluded. Total RNA was isolated from unfractionated whole blood collected in Tempus Blood RNA tubes. Including the terminal cysteine and phenylalanine, the CDR3 comprises 11 residues. Only the CDR3 portion is preserved as DNA: 33 bases, with reading frame beginning at the first base. The V end loses 5 bases and the J end loses 11 bases, and a stretch of 12 bases separates them. What the research found in general, with its limitations: Repeated subsampling changed both the strength of the expansion versus patch-test correlation and the threshold at which that correlation became significant. Patch test score correlated positively with the number of PT1 expanded TCRs, reaching significance at thresholds 8, 16 and 32 but not at 4. Alopecia, a presumed autoimmune disease, was present in all patients, so the immune response of the patients might differ from that of healthy individuals. The number of TCRs above 1 in 1000 frequency did not change with DPC sensitization; there was no evidence of global repertoire structure alterations. Compared with pre-sensitization or healthy control sets, expanded TCRs formed significantly more large CDR3 similarity clusters, which is consistent with antigen-driven responses.

The library relied on RACE. Sequencing relied on a NextSeq 500. Library preparation attached unique molecular identifiers to individual cDNA molecules for quantitative, reproducible TCR counting. From each blood RNA sample, both TCR alpha and TCR beta chains were sequenced. The published analysis was carried out like this. The median number of TCRs per sample was approximately 93,000, ranging from about 23,224 to 690,600. The Decombinator software suite was used to annotate the V, J and CDR3 of the TCR reads. For the PS versus PT1 abundance plots, all samples were subsampled to the same number of TCRs (28,000). Expanded TCRs were defined as absent before sensitization and observed at least eight times at the 2-week time point. The public sequencing data were trimmed at Q25 with fastp and processed into clonotypes with MiXCR by TCRdb, which kept only in-frame beta chains. When rows share a CDR3 protein, they turn into one entry using the most common DNA and genes. The V and J calls were not made by the authors but by TCRdb's processing. A total of more than 80,000 distinct CDR3 sequences appear in this sample, more than 9% of them only once. The top ten clonotypes cover about 5% of the sample.

This clonotype came up many times. Its antigen is currently not known. Per-base qualities were not stored, and no clone one base away is much larger. This material consisted of whole blood, taken in connection with sensitization to the hapten diphenylcyclopropenone (DPC). This chain joins TRBV12-3 or TRBV12-4 to TRBJ1-2; no D segment can be confidently identified. The clonotype originates from a woman in her forties or fifties with alopecia areata. Some clones in this sample may be carry-over from other donors' samples. Here the CDR3 is given as CASSRFGPYTF. The sequenced DNA: TGTGCCAGCAGTCGATTCGGACCTTACACCTTC.